This paragraph covers one T cell receptor beta chain sequence. The antigen remains undetermined. Sequencing was performed with immunoSEQ multiplex PCR; in TCRdb, only in-frame clones are kept and a portion is missing. The sample carries 15,000 to 20,000 clones, roughly 81% recorded once. The data stem from a study of CD4 T cells in relation to SARS-CoV-2 and coronaviruses. The ends were cut back, 1 base at V and 0 bases at J, with 7 bases in the middle. The CDR3 has 14 amino acids. Germline CDR1 reads SGHVS; CDR2 reads FQNEAQ. CD4+ T cells from unexposed donors were obtained before the COVID-19 pandemic (2011-2018). CD4+ T cells were isolated from the cells after 10 days of culture.

The sample consisted of CD4+ T cells from PBMCs, cultured in vitro. The sequence was obtained from a human donor in good health. The chain joins TRBV7-8 to TRBJ2-7; TRBD1 might be the D (5 bases). The CDR3 bases are TGTGCCAGCAGCTTAGATAGGGGCTCCTACGAGCAGTACTTC. It yields the protein CASSLDRGSYEQYF.